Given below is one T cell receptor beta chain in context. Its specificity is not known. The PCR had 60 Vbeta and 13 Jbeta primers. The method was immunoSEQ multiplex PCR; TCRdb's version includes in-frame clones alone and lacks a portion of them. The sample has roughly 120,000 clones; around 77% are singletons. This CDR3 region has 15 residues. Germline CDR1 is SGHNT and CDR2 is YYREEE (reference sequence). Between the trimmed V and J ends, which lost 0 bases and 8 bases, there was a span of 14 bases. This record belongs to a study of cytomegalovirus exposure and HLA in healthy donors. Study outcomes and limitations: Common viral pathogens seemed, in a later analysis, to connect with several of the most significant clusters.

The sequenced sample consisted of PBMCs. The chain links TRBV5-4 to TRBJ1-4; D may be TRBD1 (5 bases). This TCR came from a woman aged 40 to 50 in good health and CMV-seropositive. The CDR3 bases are TGTGCCAGCAGCTTGGACGGCAGGGTCTCCGAAAAACTGTTTTTT. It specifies CASSLDGRVSEKLFF.